Below are 24 T cell receptor beta chains sequenced from a single sample in a study of response to subunit inactivated influenza vaccine. From the RT-PCR reads, TCRdb called clonotypes with MiXCR, one entry per CDR3 protein. The sample has roughly 650,000 distinct CDR3 sequences, 13% to 15% seen once. The sequenced sample was PBMCs from blood, obtained 14 days before vaccination. These receptors were collected from a man aged 45-60 years who received an inactivated influenza vaccine.

The J gene is TRBJ2-3, the V gene TRBV4-3; 7 bases match TRBD2. The CDR3 is 14 amino acids. Trimming at V came to 4 bases and at J to 3 bases, leaving 4 bases not matched to a gene. Germline CDR1 reads LGHNA; CDR2 reads YSLEER. The CDR3 here is CASSPSGVTDTQYF. The CDR3 nucleotides are TGCGCCAGCAGCCCGAGCGGGGTTACAGATACGCAGTATTTT.

This clonotype has at least ten counts. The gene calls are TRBV9 and TRBJ2-3; 7 bases fit TRBD2. The CDR3 totals 15 residues. Germline CDR1 SGDLS, CDR2 YYNGEE. Unmatched junction bases numbered 6, after V lost 3 bases and J lost 2 bases. The CDR3 here is CASSGRAGLTDTQYF. CDR3 bases: TGTGCCAGCAGCGGAAGAGCGGGACTCACAGATACGCAGTATTTT.

This clonotype was seen repeatedly, ten times or more. This chain uses TRBV24-1 with TRBJ2-5; D gene uncertain. CDR3 size: 13 residues. Germline V gene lookup returns CDR1 KGHDR and CDR2 SFDVKD. V was cut by 7 bases and J by 1 base, with 9 bases left in between. The CDR3 region is CATRRSPQETQYF. In DNA, the CDR3 is TGTGCCACCAGAAGGAGCCCCCAAGAGACCCAGTACTTC.

This clonotype showed up just a few times. This CDR3 reads CASSLGSGTGSSYEQYF. In nucleotides, the CDR3 is TGCGCCAGCAGCTTGGGATCCGGGACAGGGAGCTCCTACGAGCAGTACTTC. The genes are TRBV5-1 and TRBJ2-7; 9 nucleotides agree with TRBD1. J gave up 0 bases and V 0 bases, and 7 bases lay outside the gene matches. In germline, CDR1 is SGHRS, CDR2 YFSETQ. CDR3 size: 17 residues.

As to this clonotype: The junction shows a germline mismatch at one end, possibly a read error. Here the CDR3 reads CATSDPSARVNTRELFF. CDR3 in DNA: TGTGCCACCAGTGATCCTTCAGCCCGGGTGAACACCCGGGAGCTGTTTTTT. The chain uses TRBV24-1 and TRBJ2-2; D gene unclear. The CDR3 loop spans 17 amino acids. CDR1 is KGHDR, CDR2 SFDVKD, per germline.

This clonotype came up many times. The V call is TRBV29-1, the J call TRBJ1-1; possible D gene TRBD1, 6 bases. V was shortened by 4 bases and J by 8 bases, with 23 bases between the two germline ends. The CDR3 runs to 15 residues. Per germline, CDR1 SQVTM and CDR2 ANQGSEA. Here the CDR3 reads CSVVRGELLGTEAFF. CDR3 bases: TGCAGCGTTGTGCGAGGGGAACTTCTTGGGACAGAAGCTTTCTTT.

The CDR3 spells CASSWGQSEKLFF. In DNA, the CDR3 is TGTGCCAGCAGCTGGGGACAAAGTGAAAAACTGTTTTTT. The chain uses TRBV5-6 and TRBJ1-4, with D perhaps TRBD1 (6 bases). The CDR3 spans 13 residues. V lost 3 bases and J lost 7, with 10 bases in between. Germline CDR1 SGHDT, CDR2 YYEEEE.

This clonotype was found a few times. The chain is built from TRBV20-1 and TRBJ1-2; 7 nucleotides match TRBD1. After removal of 0 bases from V and 2 bases from J, the junction contained 0 bases not matched to a gene. The CDR3 runs to 13 residues. The V gene's germline CDR1 is DFQATT and CDR2 SNEGSKA (reference sequence). CDR3 residues: CSAREQGNYGYTF. The CDR3 coding sequence is TGCAGTGCTAGAGAACAGGGGAACTATGGCTACACCTTC.

The chain links TRBV4-3 to TRBJ2-1; 12 bases are shared with TRBD2. The CDR3 totals 16 residues. Looked up from germline, CDR1 is LGHNA and CDR2 is YSLEER. V lost 1 base, J lost 8 bases, and 6 bases stayed unmatched. CDR3 loop: CASSQGTSGKRYEQFF. Written as DNA, the CDR3 is TGCGCCAGCAGCCAAGGGACTAGCGGGAAAAGGTATGAGCAGTTCTTC.

As concerns this clonotype: An end of the junction differs from the germline gene, which may be a read error. V usage is TRBV10-3 and J usage is TRBJ2-1; 7 bases align to TRBD2. The CDR3 is made up of 16 amino acids. Germline V gene data show CDR1 as ENHRY and CDR2 as SYGVKD. CDR3 nucleotides: TGTGCCATCAGTCCGCGGCTAGCGGACAAATACAATGGGCAGTTCTTC. As protein: CAISPRLADKYNGQFF.

The V and J genes are TRBV12-3 or TRBV12-4 and TRBJ1-1; the D gene is possibly TRBD1 (6 bases). Trimming took off 3 bases at V and 1 base at J, with 12 bases between the two ends. This CDR3 is 15 amino acids long. CDR3 coding DNA: TGTGCCAGCAGTTTTTTAACAGGGCCGAACACTGAAGCTTTCTTT. Translating it yields CASSFLTGPNTEAFF.

CDR3 sequence reads: CARINVGPSRPVGELFF. The CDR3 DNA reads as TGTGCCAGGATCAATGTGGGCCCTAGTCGTCCAGTCGGGGAGCTGTTTTTT. The chain recombines TRBV19 with TRBJ2-2, with no clear D. CDR1 and CDR2 (germline): LNHDA, SQIVND (reference sequence). The CDR3 totals 17 residues. The ends were cut back, 9 bases at V and 7 bases at J, with 27 bases in the middle.

CDR3: CSAPTGTNTGELFF. CDR3 nucleotides: TGCAGTGCTCCGACGGGAACGAACACCGGGGAGCTGTTTTTT. V is TRBV20-1 and J is TRBJ2-2; D may be TRBD2 (5 bases). The CDR3 contains 14 residues. CDR1 is DFQATT and CDR2 is SNEGSKA in the germline V gene (reference sequence). V lost 5 bases to trimming and J lost 0 bases, with 10 bases between them.

This chain links TRBV28 with TRBJ2-3, with 10 nucleotides matching TRBD2. V gave up 1 base and J gave up 3 bases; unmatched junction bases: 4. Germline lookup yields CDR1 MDHEN and CDR2 SYDVKM. The CDR3 has 16 residues. The CDR3 protein is CASSLFTSGATDTQYF. CDR3 sequence (DNA): TGTGCCAGCAGTTTATTTACTAGCGGGGCTACAGATACGCAGTATTTT.

This clonotype came up a few times. CDR3 loop: CASSQDQALAGYEQYF. Written as DNA, the CDR3 is TGTGCCAGCAGCCAAGATCAAGCACTAGCGGGATACGAGCAGTACTTC. The chain links TRBV4-2 to TRBJ2-7, with 10 bases aligning to TRBD2. Germline V gene sequence: CDR1 LGHNA, CDR2 YNFKEQ. J was trimmed by 4 bases and V by 0 bases; bases with no gene match: 6. This CDR3 has 16 amino acids.

This clonotype came up a few times. The J gene is TRBJ2-1, the V gene TRBV3-1; no firm D call. The CDR3 is made up of 13 amino acids. The V gene lost 0 bases and the J gene lost 11 bases, with 11 bases spanning the gap. Germline assignment: CDR1 LGHDT and CDR2 YNNKEL (reference sequence). The CDR3 DNA follows: TGTGCCAGCAGCCAAGACATAGGATTTAAGCAGTTCTTC. It codes for CASSQDIGFKQFF.

The chain is built from TRBV5-1 and TRBJ2-1; D gene unclear. There are 16 residues in the CDR3. V gave up 2 bases and J gave up 2 bases, with 14 bases separating them. Germline V gene sequence: CDR1 SGHRS, CDR2 YFSETQ. The CDR3 protein is CASSFSLEMTYNEQFF. In DNA, the CDR3 is TGCGCCAGCAGCTTCAGTTTGGAGATGACCTACAATGAGCAGTTCTTC.

The DNA for the CDR3 is TGTGCCAGCAGTTTTGGGACTAGGAATCGGTACGAGCAGTACTTC. This encodes CASSFGTRNRYEQYF. The genes are TRBV12-3 or TRBV12-4 and TRBJ2-7, with 8 bases identical to TRBD2. Trimming took 3 bases from V and 4 from J; bases not matched to a gene: 8. This CDR3 has 15 residues.

This clonotype was counted many times. The chain employs TRBV5-1 and TRBJ2-1; 7 nucleotides match TRBD1. Trimming cost V 0 bases and J 4 bases; bases outside gene matches: 10. The CDR3 runs 17 residues. Germline V gene data show CDR1 as SGHRS and CDR2 as YFSETQ. The DNA for the CDR3 is TGCGCCAGCAGCTTGGGACAGGGTTTTAGTGGGTACAATGAGCAGTTCTTC. It codes for CASSLGQGFSGYNEQFF.

V gene TRBV5-5 combines with J gene TRBJ1-1; D is unclear. The CDR3 is made up of 12 amino acids. V was trimmed by 3 bases and J by 6 bases, leaving 9 bases between them. Germline V CDR1 and CDR2: SGHKS, YYEKEE (reference sequence). CDR3 in amino acids: CASSSRLSEAFF. The CDR3 bases are TGTGCCAGCAGCTCCAGGCTTTCTGAAGCTTTCTTT.

A few counts support this clonotype. CDR3 amino acids: CASSVARPGGGRARDTQYF. The CDR3 DNA reads as TGTGCCAGCAGCGTAGCTCGGCCAGGTGGCGGGAGGGCGAGAGATACGCAGTATTTT. The J gene is TRBJ2-3, the V gene TRBV9, with 9 bases matching TRBD2. The J segment lost 5 bases and the V segment lost 0 bases, leaving 16 bases of the junction unmatched. This CDR3 has 19 amino acids. Germline V gives CDR1 SGDLS, CDR2 YYNGEE.

CDR3 region: CSAGSGAYQETQYF. For the CDR3, the DNA is TGCAGTGCTGGCTCGGGGGCCTACCAAGAGACCCAGTACTTC. The chain joins TRBV20-1 to TRBJ2-5; D possibly uses TRBD1 or TRBD2 (6 bases each). Trimming took 5 bases from V and 0 from J, leaving 13 bases between them. The CDR3 has 14 residues. Germline values: CDR1 DFQATT, CDR2 SNEGSKA (reference sequence).

This clonotype occurred a few times. The rearrangement links TRBV29-1 to TRBJ2-3, with TRBD2 matching 7 bases. Germline CDR1 and CDR2: SQVTM and ANQGSEA. Trimming cost V 8 bases and J 7 bases; bases outside gene matches: 12. This CDR3 comprises 13 residues. The CDR3 region has the DNA TGCAGCCTCGGGGAGGGGCTCTCAAATACGCAGTATTTT. Translation: CSLGEGLSNTQYF.

The chain combines TRBV30 with TRBJ1-2; 9 bases match TRBD1. Germline-derived CDR1 and CDR2 are GTSNPN and SVGIG (reference sequence). This CDR3 contains 17 residues. After removal of 1 base from V and 6 bases from J, the junction contained 15 bases not matched to a gene. CDR3 in DNA: TGTGCCTGGAGTGAGGTTCCTGGGACAGGGATTACTAATGGCTACACCTTC. Translated, it gives CAWSEVPGTGITNGYTF.